The 4 T cell receptor beta chains below all came from one sample that was sequenced in a study of T cells in Graves' hyperthyroidism and ophthalmopathy. Amplified TCR beta CDR3 regions came from RNA transcripts. Using the HTBI primer set, a first-round RT-PCR was run on the TCR CDR3. TCRdb reprocessed the multiplex PCR reads with MiXCR, giving one entry per CDR3 protein. The repertoire holds some 350,000 distinct CDR3 sequences, with about 25% as singletons. The specimen sequenced was blood. The receptors stem from a man aged 50 to 60 with Graves' hyperthyroidism.

V is TRBV6-5 and J is TRBJ2-1, with D possibly called TRBD1 or TRBD2 (5 bases each). CDR1 is MNHEY and CDR2 is SVGAGI in the germline V gene. V lost 2 bases and J 1 base, leaving 6 bases between the germline ends. The CDR3 has 14 residues. The CDR3 loop reads CASSYGGSYNEQFF. CDR3 sequence (DNA): TGTGCCAGCAGTTACGGGGGTTCCTACAATGAGCAGTTCTTC.

The chain combines TRBV14 with TRBJ1-2; no firm D call. The CDR3 covers 16 residues. CDR1 is SGHDN and CDR2 is FVKESK in the germline V gene. V gave up 0 bases and J gave up 8 bases, with 19 bases separating them. CDR3 DNA sequence: TGTGCCAGCAGCCAAGAGGGCTCTCATGTATTGGCCGGCTACACCTTC. Translating gives CASSQEGSHVLAGYTF.

This clonotype was counted only a few times. The gene calls are TRBV11-2 and TRBJ2-4; D gene unclear. The CDR3 is made up of 14 amino acids. V was pared by 1 base and J by 3 bases, with 7 bases between. CDR1 is SGHAT and CDR2 is FQNNGV in the germline V gene. Here the CDR3 DNA reads TGTGCCAGCAGCTTAGTTGGCGTCAAAAACATTCAGTACTTC. It encodes CASSLVGVKNIQYF.

This clonotype was seen only a few times. The chain links TRBV27 to TRBJ1-4, with 7 bases matching TRBD1. Germline values: CDR1 MNHEY, CDR2 SMNVEV (reference sequence). The CDR3 loop spans 16 amino acids. V lost 5 bases to trimming and J lost 0 bases; unmatched junction nucleotides: 6. The CDR3 protein is CASSNRDSATNEKLFF. CDR3 nucleotide sequence: TGTGCCAGCAGTAACCGGGACAGTGCAACTAATGAAAAACTGTTTTTT.